The 32 T cell receptor beta chains below come from one sample, sequenced in a study of OX40 agonist ivuxolimab in advanced cancers. Data came from immunoSEQ multiplex PCR; TCRdb stores just in-frame clones and leaves some out. The sample contains 60,000 to 75,000 clones, roughly 87% of which appear only once. The specimen was CD4+ or CD8+ T cells sorted from blood, collected in a trial of the OX40 agonist ivuxolimab. The receptors were gathered from an adult with an advanced solid tumor such as melanoma, head and neck, liver or kidney cancer.

The chain links TRBV6-5 to TRBJ2-1; 8 bases align to TRBD2. The CDR3 spans 15 residues. Germline CDR1 MNHEY, CDR2 SVGAGI. After removal of 6 bases from V and 0 bases from J, the junction contained 4 bases not matched to a gene. The CDR3 sequence: CASSLSGSSYNEQFF. DNA of the CDR3: TGTGCCAGCAGCCTAAGCGGGAGCTCCTACAATGAGCAGTTCTTC.

The chain recombines TRBV7-2 with TRBJ2-7; D perhaps matches TRBD2 (5 bases). Per germline, CDR1 SGHTA and CDR2 FQGNSA. The CDR3 has 14 amino acids. Trimming took off 0 bases at V and 4 bases at J, with 10 bases between the two ends. CDR3 region: CASSLAIGSYEQYF. The CDR3 DNA reads as TGTGCCAGCAGCTTAGCGATAGGGAGTTACGAGCAGTACTTC.

This clone was recorded a few times. The J gene is TRBJ2-3, the V gene TRBV7-3, with D possibly matching TRBD2 (5 bases). This CDR3 comprises 15 residues. Germline V gives CDR1 SGHTA, CDR2 FQGTGA. Trimming stripped 5 bases from V and 6 bases from J, with 18 bases between. CDR3 sequence (DNA): TGTGCCAGCAGCCAGACAAGAGATCCGGGGGATACGCAGTATTTT. This encodes CASSQTRDPGDTQYF.

This clone was seen a few times. The chain joins TRBV28 to TRBJ1-4; unclear D gene. This CDR3 is 16 amino acids long. V was trimmed by 4 bases and J by 0 bases, leaving 12 bases between them. Germline-derived CDR1 and CDR2 are MDHEN and SYDVKM. The CDR3 region has the DNA TGTGCCAGCAGTTCATCTACGGCTGCAACTAATGAAAAACTGTTTTTT. Protein: CASSSSTAATNEKLFF.

The chain recombines TRBV6-1 with TRBJ1-1; 7 bases are shared with TRBD1. With V trimmed by 7 bases and J by 8 bases, 16 bases remained unmatched. The CDR3 length is 15 residues. In germline, CDR1 is MNHNS, CDR2 SASEGT. The DNA for the CDR3 is TGTGCCAGCACCAAAAATTTTAGGGGACAGAAGGAAGCTTTCTTT. Protein: CASTKNFRGQKEAFF.

The V gene is TRBV7-2, the J gene TRBJ2-1; 10 bases are a match to TRBD2. Trimming took 2 bases from V and 9 from J; bases not matched to a gene: 7. Looked up from germline, CDR1 is SGHTA and CDR2 is FQGNSA. The CDR3 is 15 residues long. The CDR3 sequence: CASSLLASGRVEQFF. The CDR3 DNA reads TGTGCCAGCAGCTTATTGGCTAGCGGGAGAGTTGAGCAGTTCTTC.

The chain uses TRBV7-8 and TRBJ2-7, with D perhaps matching TRBD2 (6 bases). The CDR3 consists of 15 residues. V was shortened by 0 bases and J by 4 bases, with 13 bases between the two germline ends. Germline lookup yields CDR1 SGHVS and CDR2 FQNEAQ. CDR3 coding DNA: TGTGCCAGCAGCTTAGCGCGGCTGGGAGGTTACGAGCAGTACTTC. Translation gives CASSLARLGGYEQYF.

The J gene is TRBJ2-7, the V gene TRBV7-3, with a weak D call TRBD2 (5 bases). Per germline, CDR1 SGHTA and CDR2 FQGTGA. Trimming removed 5 bases at V and 0 bases at J, with 11 bases between. CDR3 length: 14 amino acids. The CDR3 region is CASSEGRGSYEQYF. The DNA of the CDR3 is TGTGCCAGCAGCGAAGGTCGGGGCTCCTACGAGCAGTACTTC.

The CDR3 region has the DNA TGTGCCAGCACTAGAGACTTCGGGGGCACTGAAGCTTTCTTT. Its protein is CASTRDFGGTEAFF. The chain recombines TRBV7-2 with TRBJ1-1; possible D gene TRBD1, 5 bases. Per germline, CDR1 SGHTA and CDR2 FQGNSA. CDR3 length: 14 amino acids. V lost 7 bases and J lost 4, with 16 bases in between.

This clone was detected only a few times. The same CDR3 is also encoded by other DNA sequences in this sample. The V call is TRBV19, the J call TRBJ2-7, with D perhaps given as TRBD1 or TRBD2 (5 bases each). CDR1 is LNHDA and CDR2 is SQIVND in the germline V gene (reference sequence). The CDR3 contains 15 residues. The V gene lost 1 base and the J gene lost 0 bases, with 10 bases spanning the gap. This chain's CDR3 is CASSIGGTYSYEQYF. The CDR3, as DNA: TGTGCCAGTAGTATAGGGGGGACGTACTCCTACGAGCAGTACTTC.

The chain links TRBV30 to TRBJ2-3, with D tentatively TRBD1 or TRBD2 (5 bases each). V was trimmed by 8 bases and J by 0 bases, leaving 6 bases between them. Germline V gives CDR1 GTSNPN, CDR2 SVGIG (reference sequence). This CDR3 has 11 residues. Here the CDR3 reads CARDSTDTQYF. The CDR3 DNA reads TGTGCCCGGGACAGCACAGATACGCAGTATTTT.

This clone has only a few counts. The chain employs TRBV5-1 and TRBJ1-1; unclear D gene. CDR1 is SGHRS and CDR2 is YFSETQ in the germline V gene. The CDR3 spans 13 residues. Between the trimmed V and J ends, which lost 3 bases and 10 bases, there was a span of 16 bases. The CDR3 coding sequence is TGCGCCAGCAGCTGGACGCCAGGCTCGCCAGCTTTCTTT. This codes for CASSWTPGSPAFF. The entire variable domain, with the rest obtained from reference TRBV5-1 and TRBJ1-1, is as follows: KAGVTQTPRYLIKTRGQQVTLSCSPISGHRSVSWYQQTPGQGLQFLFEYFSETQRNKGNFPGRFSGRQFSNSRSEMNVSTLELGDSALYLCASSWTPGSPAFFGQGTRLTVV.

The chain recombines TRBV10-2 with TRBJ2-3; the match to TRBD2 covers 9 bases. V trimming: 6 bases; J trimming: 6 bases; junction bases outside the gene matches: 7. The CDR3 runs to 14 residues. Per germline, CDR1 WSHSY and CDR2 SAAADI. The CDR3 bases are TGCGCCAGCAGACCGGGACTAGCAGCCGATACGCAGTATTTT. Encoded protein: CASRPGLAADTQYF.

The DNA of the CDR3 is TGTGCCAGCAGCATTACTGGGACAGGGGGCTACGAGCAGTACTTC. Its protein product is CASSITGTGGYEQYF. This chain connects TRBV28 to TRBJ2-7; 11 bases are a match to TRBD1. Germline V gene data show CDR1 as MDHEN and CDR2 as SYDVKM. V was pared by 6 bases and J by 3 bases, with 7 bases of the junction left unmatched. The CDR3 runs to 15 residues. Filled out from reference TRBV28 and TRBJ2-7, the complete variable domain reads DVKVTQSSRYLVKRTGEKVFLECVQDMDHENMFWYRQDPGLGLRLIYFSYDVKMKEKGDIPEGYSVSREKKERFSLILESASTNQTSMYLCASSITGTGGYEQYFGPGTRLTVT.

V gene TRBV9 combines with J gene TRBJ2-1; unclear D gene. This CDR3 has 14 residues. Trimming removed 4 bases from V and 1 base from J, with 9 bases in between. Germline CDR1 and CDR2: SGDLS and YYNGEE. In DNA form, the CDR3 reads TGTGCCAGCAGCCTGAGTCAGTCCTACAATGAGCAGTTCTTC. Amino acids: CASSLSQSYNEQFF.

The chain recombines TRBV7-9 with TRBJ2-1; the match to TRBD2 covers 13 bases. Germline trimming cut 4 bases from V and 8 bases from J; bases unmatched to any gene: 11. The CDR3 spans 17 residues. Germline CDR1 is SEHNR and CDR2 is FQNEAQ (reference sequence). CDR3 protein: CASSSAPLAGGRDEQFF. The CDR3 DNA reads TGTGCCAGCAGCTCCGCCCCACTAGCGGGGGGGCGGGATGAGCAGTTCTTC.

The V and J genes are TRBV5-1 and TRBJ2-5; 8 bases align to TRBD1. V lost 6 bases and J lost 1; bases outside the gene matches: 5. Per the germline V gene, CDR1 is SGHRS and CDR2 is YFSETQ. There are 14 residues in the CDR3. The CDR3 DNA sequence: TGCGCCAGCACCCCGGGACAGGCCCAAGAGACCCAGTACTTC. The encoded protein is CASTPGQAQETQYF.

The V gene is TRBV27, the J gene TRBJ1-6, with 9 bases identical to TRBD1. The ends lost 6 bases at V and 5 bases at J; junction bases unmatched: 2. The CDR3 runs to 14 residues. Germline V gene data show CDR1 as MNHEY and CDR2 as SMNVEV (reference sequence). CDR3 DNA: TGTGCCAGCAGGCGGACAGGGGATAATTCACCCCTCCACTTT. Its translation: CASRRTGDNSPLHF.

This clone showed up just once. The chain has TRBV5-8 and TRBJ2-7, with TRBD1 identical over 8 bases. Germline CDR1 reads SGHTS; CDR2 reads YDEGEE. The ends lost 1 base at V and 5 bases at J; junction bases unmatched: 11. CDR3 length equals 16 residues. CDR3 protein: CASSLSVTGDSDEQYF. The CDR3 nucleotides read TGTGCCAGCAGCTTGTCCGTGACAGGGGACAGCGACGAGCAGTACTTC.

This clone has a single count. The CDR3 protein is CASNTAGTGYNEQFF. For the CDR3, the DNA is TGTGCCAGCAACACAGCCGGGACAGGTTACAATGAGCAGTTCTTC. The rearrangement joins TRBV6-5 to TRBJ2-1, with TRBD1 identical over 8 bases. Germline V lookup: CDR1 MNHEY, CDR2 SVGAGI. V lost 7 bases to trimming and J lost 4 bases; unmatched junction nucleotides: 9. The CDR3 totals 15 residues.

This chain connects TRBV6-5 to TRBJ1-6; D remains unclear. The CDR3 extends over 14 amino acids. Trimming stripped 5 bases from V and 2 bases from J, with 7 bases between. Germline V CDR1 and CDR2: MNHEY, SVGAGI. CDR3 region: CASSEGAYNSPLHF. The DNA of the CDR3 is TGTGCCAGCAGTGAAGGTGCCTATAATTCACCCCTCCACTTT.

The V gene is TRBV5-6, the J gene TRBJ2-5; perhaps TRBD2 as D (6 bases). The CDR3 is 15 amino acids. The germline V and J ends were trimmed by 4 bases and 1 base, with 14 bases remaining between them. CDR1 and CDR2 from the germline V gene are SGHDT and YYEEEE. DNA for the CDR3: TGTGCCAGCAGCCTCAGCCCGACTAGCCAAGAGACCCAGTACTTC. It yields the protein CASSLSPTSQETQYF.

This clone turned up a few times. Written as DNA, the CDR3 is TGCGCCAGCAGCCAGTATACGCAGGGTGGAGGAAGCACAGATACGCAGTATTTT. This translates into CASSQYTQGGGSTDTQYF. The chain combines TRBV4-3 with TRBJ2-3; D may be TRBD1 or TRBD2 (5 bases each). The V gene lost 3 bases and the J gene lost 0 bases, with 19 bases spanning the gap. CDR1 and CDR2 (germline): LGHNA, YSLEER. The CDR3 is made up of 18 amino acids.

The chain employs TRBV11-2 and TRBJ1-1; TRBD1 is a possible D gene (6 bases). Trimming shortened V by 1 base and J by 7 bases, and 16 bases separated the two germline ends. The CDR3 is 15 amino acids. Per the germline V gene, CDR1 is SGHAT and CDR2 is FQNNGV. The CDR3 loop is CASSLGGRGESEAFF. CDR3 DNA sequence: TGTGCCAGCAGCTTAGGGGGCAGGGGTGAGAGTGAAGCTTTCTTT.

The V call is TRBV4-1, the J call TRBJ2-5; 10 bases map to TRBD1. CDR1 MGHRA and CDR2 YSYEKL come from the germline V gene. Trimming removed 0 bases from V and 5 bases from J; junction bases left unmatched: 6. This CDR3 has 16 residues. The CDR3 nucleotides are TGCGCCAGCAGCCAAGACCCGGGACAGGGGAAGGAGACCCAGTACTTC. Protein: CASSQDPGQGKETQYF.

J is TRBJ1-6 and V is TRBV7-9; D unclear. V lost 3 bases and J 5 bases, leaving 11 bases between the germline ends. Germline-derived CDR1 and CDR2 are SEHNR and FQNEAQ (reference sequence). The CDR3 has 15 residues. CDR3 loop: CASSFDARNNSPLHF. For the CDR3, the DNA is TGTGCCAGCAGCTTTGACGCAAGGAATAATTCACCCCTCCACTTT.

This chain joins TRBV28 and TRBJ1-3; D is unresolved. The CDR3 is 15 amino acids. Per germline, CDR1 MDHEN and CDR2 SYDVKM. The germline V and J ends were trimmed by 6 bases and 0 bases, with 12 bases remaining between them. CDR3 amino acids: CASRPGGSSGNTIYF. CDR3 DNA: TGTGCCAGCAGACCTGGCGGGAGCTCTGGAAACACCATATATTTT.

The rearrangement links TRBV28 to TRBJ2-7; D is undetermined. V lost 6 bases and J lost 3, with 9 bases in between. The CDR3 sequence is 12 residues long. Germline V lookup: CDR1 MDHEN, CDR2 SYDVKM. CDR3 in DNA: TGTGCCAGCAGGACCCTTCGCTACGAGCAGTACTTC. Translation gives CASRTLRYEQYF. Looking up the rest from reference TRBV28 and TRBJ2-7 gives the full variable domain: DVKVTQSSRYLVKRTGEKVFLECVQDMDHENMFWYRQDPGLGLRLIYFSYDVKMKEKGDIPEGYSVSREKKERFSLILESASTNQTSMYLCASRTLRYEQYFGPGTRLTVT.

The rearrangement uses TRBV11-3 and TRBJ2-5, with 14 bases identical to TRBD2. CDR3 length equals 16 residues. The germline V gene encodes CDR1 SGHNT and CDR2 YENEEA. V lost 0 bases and J lost 4; bases outside the gene matches: 1. The CDR3 is CASSLEGTSGGETQYF. CDR3 bases: TGTGCCAGCAGCTTAGAAGGGACTAGCGGGGGAGAGACCCAGTACTTC.

The chain employs TRBV7-2 and TRBJ2-3, with a tentative D call TRBD1 (6 bases). There are 14 residues in the CDR3. CDR1 is SGHTA and CDR2 is FQGNSA in the germline V gene. V gave up 5 bases and J gave up 6 bases, with 15 bases separating them. The chain's CDR3 is CASSLGTLGDTQYF. In nucleotides, the CDR3 is TGTGCCAGCAGCCTCGGGACACTGGGGGATACGCAGTATTTT.

The CDR3 sequence: CASSLDGRSDTDTQYF. The DNA of the CDR3 is TGCGCCAGCAGCTTGGATGGACGCAGTGACACAGATACGCAGTATTTT. The rearrangement joins TRBV5-1 to TRBJ2-3; unclear D gene. CDR1 and CDR2 (germline): SGHRS, YFSETQ. CDR3 size: 16 residues. V was shortened by 0 bases and J by 2 bases, with 13 bases between the two germline ends.

The rearrangement joins TRBV4-3 to TRBJ2-2; D gene ambiguous. The CDR3 sequence is 14 residues long. CDR1 LGHNA and CDR2 YSLEER come from the germline V gene. V lost 1 base and J 9 bases, leaving 12 bases between the germline ends. The CDR3 region has the DNA TGCGCCAGCAGCCAAGGGACGAGTGGAAGGGAGCTGTTTTTT. It encodes CASSQGTSGRELFF.